This passage covers 5 T cell receptor beta chains from one sample sequenced in a study of spatial heterogeneity in lung cancer. General study results and limits: Counts that tracked tumor mutation counts were those of expanded intratumoral alpha and beta TCRs.

Time point defined: sample taken at primary tumor resection. TCRdb re-analysed the 5' RACE reads in MiXCR, keeping a single row per CDR3 protein. Here the sample spans around 100,000 distinct CDR3 sequences, around 4.8% being singletons. Antigens of these TCRs are unknown. This sample comprised lung tumor tissue, obtained at surgery. Receptors were obtained from a male donor with early-stage non-small cell lung cancer.

This clonotype was detected ten times or more. The gene calls are TRBV5-1 and TRBJ2-3; D gene ambiguous. The germline V gene has CDR1 SGHRS and CDR2 YFSETQ. V was shortened by 4 bases and J by 0 bases, with 12 bases between the two germline ends. The CDR3 is 15 residues long. CDR3 protein: CASSNTGRSTDTQYF. The CDR3 bases are TGCGCCAGCAGCAACACCGGACGGAGCACAGATACGCAGTATTTT. Full variable domain (rest looked up from reference TRBV5-1 and TRBJ2-3): KAGVTQTPRYLIKTRGQQVTLSCSPISGHRSVSWYQQTPGQGLQFLFEYFSETQRNKGNFPGRFSGRQFSNSRSEMNVSTLELGDSALYLCASSNTGRSTDTQYFGPGTRLTVL.

This clonotype showed up many times. The chain's CDR3 is CASSWDRGYEQYF. The CDR3 bases are TGCGCCAGCAGCTGGGACAGGGGCTACGAGCAGTACTTC. V gene TRBV5-1 combines with J gene TRBJ2-7; 10 nucleotides line up with TRBD1. The V gene's germline CDR1 is SGHRS and CDR2 YFSETQ. V was pared by 3 bases and J by 3 bases, with 0 bases of the junction left unmatched. This CDR3 has 13 amino acids. The entire variable domain, with the rest obtained from reference TRBV5-1 and TRBJ2-7, is as follows: KAGVTQTPRYLIKTRGQQVTLSCSPISGHRSVSWYQQTPGQGLQFLFEYFSETQRNKGNFPGRFSGRQFSNSRSEMNVSTLELGDSALYLCASSWDRGYEQYFGPGTRLTVT.

In its sample, this clonotype was seen many times. The CDR3 is CASSYDEKLFF. Written as DNA, the CDR3 is TGTGCCAGCAGTTACGATGAAAAACTGTTTTTT. This rearrangement joins TRBV12-3 or TRBV12-4 to TRBJ1-4; no clear D. CDR3 size: 11 residues. Trimming shortened V by 4 bases and J by 6 bases, and 3 bases separated the two germline ends.

This clonotype was recorded at least ten times. The chain carries TRBV14 and TRBJ1-2; D unresolved. The germline V and J ends were trimmed by 1 base and 2 bases, with 14 bases remaining between them. The CDR3 consists of 16 residues. Germline V gene lookup returns CDR1 SGHDN and CDR2 FVKESK. CDR3 residues: CASSQGVTPMNYGYTF. CDR3 nucleotides: TGTGCCAGCAGCCAAGGTGTGACTCCGATGAACTATGGCTACACCTTC.

This clonotype appeared many times. The chain has TRBV29-1 and TRBJ2-4; 7 nucleotides agree with TRBD1. V lost 0 bases, J lost 5 bases, and 4 bases stayed unmatched. The CDR3 sequence is 14 residues long. Germline values: CDR1 SQVTM, CDR2 ANQGSEA. CDR3 protein: CSVEDKTGENIQYF. CDR3 in DNA: TGCAGCGTTGAAGATAAAACAGGGGAAAACATTCAGTACTTC. The variable domain in full, with the rest retrieved from reference TRBV29-1 and TRBJ2-4, is SAVISQKPSRDICQRGTSLTIQCQVDSQVTMMFWYRQQPGQSLTLIATANQGSEATYESGFVIDKFPISRPNLTFSTLTVSNMSPEDSSIYLCSVEDKTGENIQYFGAGTRLSVL.